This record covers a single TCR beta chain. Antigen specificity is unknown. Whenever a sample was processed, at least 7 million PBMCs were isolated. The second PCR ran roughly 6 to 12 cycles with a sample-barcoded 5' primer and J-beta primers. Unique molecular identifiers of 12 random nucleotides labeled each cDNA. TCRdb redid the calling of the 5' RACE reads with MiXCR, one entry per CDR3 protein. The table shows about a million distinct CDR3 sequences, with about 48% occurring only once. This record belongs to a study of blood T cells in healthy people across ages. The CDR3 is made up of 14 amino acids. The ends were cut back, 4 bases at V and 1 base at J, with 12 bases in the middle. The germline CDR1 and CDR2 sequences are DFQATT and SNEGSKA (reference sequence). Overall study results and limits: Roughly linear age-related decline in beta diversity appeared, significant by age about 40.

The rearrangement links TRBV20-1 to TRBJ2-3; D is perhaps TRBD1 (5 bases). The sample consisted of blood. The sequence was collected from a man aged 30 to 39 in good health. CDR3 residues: CSATRQSRTDTQYF. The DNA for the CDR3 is TGCAGTGCTACCCGACAGTCGCGCACAGATACGCAGTATTTT.